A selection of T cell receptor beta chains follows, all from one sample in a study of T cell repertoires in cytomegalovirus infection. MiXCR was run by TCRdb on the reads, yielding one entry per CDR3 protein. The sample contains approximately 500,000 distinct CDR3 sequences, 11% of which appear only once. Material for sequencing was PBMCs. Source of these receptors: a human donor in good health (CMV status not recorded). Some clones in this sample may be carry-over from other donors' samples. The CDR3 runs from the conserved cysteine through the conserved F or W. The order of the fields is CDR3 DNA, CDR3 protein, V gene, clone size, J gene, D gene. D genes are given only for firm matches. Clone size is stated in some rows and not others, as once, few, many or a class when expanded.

CDR3 DNA: TGTGCCAGCAGCCTGCAGTACTATGGCTACACCTTC
CDR3 protein: CASSLQYYGYTF
V gene: TRBV7-9
clone size: many
J gene: TRBJ1-2
D gene: NA

CDR3 DNA: TGTGCCAGCAGCACCGGGACTAGCGGGGGAGGGGTGGATACGCAGTATTTT
CDR3 protein: CASSTGTSGGGVDTQYF
V gene: TRBV11-2
clone size: few
J gene: TRBJ2-3
D gene: TRBD2

CDR3 DNA: TGCGCCAGCAGCCAAGAGGCGGATACGAGTCGTCCCCAGCATTTT
CDR3 protein: CASSQEADTSRPQHF
V gene: TRBV4-1
clone size: many
J gene: TRBJ1-5
D gene: NA

CDR3 DNA: TGTGCCAGCAGTGAGGGACAGGGGAATTCACCCCTCCACTTT
CDR3 protein: CASSEGQGNSPLHF
V gene: TRBV27
clone size: many
J gene: TRBJ1-6
D gene: TRBD1

CDR3 DNA: TGTGCCAGCAGCTTGGGACAGGGAAAGGACGAGCAGTACTTC
CDR3 protein: CASSLGQGKDEQYF
V gene: TRBV5-5
clone size: NA
J gene: TRBJ2-7
D gene: TRBD1

CDR3 DNA: TGTGCCAGCAGTTATCCCAAAGGACAGTTTGATATGAACACTGAAGCTTTCTTT
CDR3 protein: CASSYPKGQFDMNTEAFF
V gene: TRBV7-4
clone size: NA
J gene: TRBJ1-1
D gene: NA

CDR3 DNA: TGCAGTGCTAGAGATTATACGGGTGACTACGAGCAGTACTTC
CDR3 protein: CSARDYTGDYEQYF
V gene: TRBV20-1
clone size: many
J gene: TRBJ2-7
D gene: NA

CDR3 DNA: TGCGCCAGCAGTGCGGACAGGGGAGATCGGGAAAAACTGTTTTTT
CDR3 protein: CASSADRGDREKLFF
V gene: TRBV10-1
clone size: NA
J gene: TRBJ1-4
D gene: TRBD1

CDR3 DNA: TGTGCCAGCAGTTCCTCCGCCTGGGCCACCTACGAGCAGTACTTC
CDR3 protein: CASSSSAWATYEQYF
V gene: TRBV28
clone size: many
J gene: TRBJ2-7
D gene: NA

CDR3 DNA: TGTGCTAGTGGGGGGACAGGGGGCAATCAGCCCCAGCATTTT
CDR3 protein: CASGGTGGNQPQHF
V gene: TRBV12-5
clone size: few
J gene: TRBJ1-5
D gene: TRBD1

CDR3 DNA: TGTGCCAGCAGTTACTGGACCCCAGGGGGCGGGGGTCAGCCCCAGCATTTT
CDR3 protein: CASSYWTPGGGGQPQHF
V gene: TRBV6-5
clone size: NA
J gene: TRBJ1-5
D gene: TRBD1

CDR3 DNA: TGCAGTGCTTTCTCTCAGACAGGACACGAGCAGTACTTC
CDR3 protein: CSAFSQTGHEQYF
V gene: TRBV20-1
clone size: NA
J gene: TRBJ2-7
D gene: NA

CDR3 DNA: TGTGCCAGCAGTGGGGGACGGAGGAACACTGAAGCTTTCTTT
CDR3 protein: CASSGGRRNTEAFF
V gene: TRBV28
clone size: many
J gene: TRBJ1-1
D gene: NA

CDR3 DNA: TGTGCCAGCAGCCAAGGGGAAGACTATGGCTACACCTTC
CDR3 protein: CASSQGEDYGYTF
V gene: TRBV3-1
clone size: NA
J gene: TRBJ1-2
D gene: NA

CDR3 DNA: TGTGCCAGCAGCCAAGTTGACTATGGCTACACCTTC
CDR3 protein: CASSQVDYGYTF
V gene: TRBV3-1
clone size: many
J gene: TRBJ1-2
D gene: NA

CDR3 DNA: TGCAGTGCTAGAGCTAGCGAAAACACCGGGGAGCTGTTTTTT
CDR3 protein: CSARASENTGELFF
V gene: TRBV20-1
clone size: few
J gene: TRBJ2-2
D gene: NA

CDR3 DNA: TGTGCCAGCACCGGGACAGCCTTTCCTGGCGAGCAGTACTTC
CDR3 protein: CASTGTAFPGEQYF
V gene: TRBV2
clone size: many
J gene: TRBJ2-7
D gene: TRBD1

CDR3 DNA: TGTGCCAGCAGTATGCGACAGGATAACTATGGCTACACCTTC
CDR3 protein: CASSMRQDNYGYTF
V gene: TRBV3-1
clone size: NA
J gene: TRBJ1-2
D gene: NA

CDR3 DNA: TGTGCCAGCAGCCCGGGACAGGGGAAACCCCAGCATTTT
CDR3 protein: CASSPGQGKPQHF
V gene: TRBV6-1
clone size: NA
J gene: TRBJ1-5
D gene: TRBD1

CDR3 DNA: TGCAGCGTCCATAGCGGGAACTCCTACGAGCAGTACTTC
CDR3 protein: CSVHSGNSYEQYF
V gene: TRBV29-1
clone size: few
J gene: TRBJ2-7
D gene: TRBD2

CDR3 DNA: TGCAGTGCTGGCCAGGGGGCTGGGTACGAGCAGTACTTC
CDR3 protein: CSAGQGAGYEQYF
V gene: TRBV20-1
clone size: NA
J gene: TRBJ2-7
D gene: TRBD1

CDR3 DNA: TGTGCCAGCAGCCGAGGGGGGCGGTCAGATACGCAGTATTTT
CDR3 protein: CASSRGGRSDTQYF
V gene: TRBV12-2
clone size: NA
J gene: TRBJ2-3
D gene: NA

CDR3 DNA: TGCAGTGCATATCTAGGGACAGTGAAAGATCAGCCCCAGCATTTT
CDR3 protein: CSAYLGTVKDQPQHF
V gene: TRBV20-1
clone size: NA
J gene: TRBJ1-5
D gene: TRBD1

CDR3 DNA: TGTGCCAGCAGTCGGGGGGGCAGGGATACGCAGTATTTT
CDR3 protein: CASSRGGRDTQYF
V gene: TRBV11-3
clone size: many
J gene: TRBJ2-3
D gene: TRBD2

CDR3 DNA: TGTGCCAGCAGAGTAGAAGGGGGCGGAGATACGCAGTATTTT
CDR3 protein: CASRVEGGGDTQYF
V gene: TRBV6-5
clone size: many
J gene: TRBJ2-3
D gene: TRBD1

CDR3 DNA: TGTGCCAGCAGCTTTAATGGGGAGGGCTACACCTTC
CDR3 protein: CASSFNGEGYTF
V gene: TRBV13
clone size: NA
J gene: TRBJ1-2
D gene: NA

CDR3 DNA: TGTGCCAGCAGCTTGGGCCTTGCAACAGATACGCAGTATTTT
CDR3 protein: CASSLGLATDTQYF
V gene: TRBV7-9
clone size: many
J gene: TRBJ2-3
D gene: NA

CDR3 DNA: TGTGCCACCAGTGATCCCGAAGGAAACACCATATATTTT
CDR3 protein: CATSDPEGNTIYF
V gene: TRBV24-1
clone size: few
J gene: TRBJ1-3
D gene: NA

CDR3 DNA: TGTGCCTGGAGTGTGGTAGAGGGGCAGTACTTC
CDR3 protein: CAWSVVEGQYF
V gene: TRBV30
clone size: few
J gene: TRBJ2-7
D gene: NA

CDR3 DNA: TGTACCAGCAGCCGACTAGCGGGAGGGGTATCGGAGACCCAGTACTTC
CDR3 protein: CTSSRLAGGVSETQYF
V gene: TRBV14
clone size: NA
J gene: TRBJ2-5
D gene: TRBD2

CDR3 DNA: TGTGCCAGCAGCACCCTCCTCCAGGGGGACTACGAGCAGTACTTC
CDR3 protein: CASSTLLQGDYEQYF
V gene: TRBV11-1
clone size: many
J gene: TRBJ2-7
D gene: TRBD1

CDR3 DNA: TGTGCCAGCAGTTTTGGAGGGCCGGAGACCCAGTACTTC
CDR3 protein: CASSFGGPETQYF
V gene: TRBV12-3/TRBV12-4
clone size: many
J gene: TRBJ2-5
D gene: NA

CDR3 DNA: TGTGCCAGCAGCTTAGCTGGGGAAGATACGCAGTATTTT
CDR3 protein: CASSLAGEDTQYF
V gene: TRBV5-1
clone size: many
J gene: TRBJ2-3
D gene: NA

CDR3 DNA: TGTGCCAGCAGCGCACCGGGACGGATTTACAATGAGCAGTTCTTC
CDR3 protein: CASSAPGRIYNEQFF
V gene: TRBV9
clone size: NA
J gene: TRBJ2-1
D gene: NA

CDR3 DNA: TGTGCCTGGAGTCCCTTAGCGGGAGGAAGGCGACGAAATGAGCAGTTCTTC
CDR3 protein: CAWSPLAGGRRRNEQFF
V gene: TRBV30
clone size: NA
J gene: TRBJ2-1
D gene: TRBD2

CDR3 DNA: TGCAGCGTTCCGGGGAACGACAGGGGCACTCTCTGGGAGTATGGCTACACCTTC
CDR3 protein: CSVPGNDRGTLWEYGYTF
V gene: TRBV29-1
clone size: NA
J gene: TRBJ1-2
D gene: TRBD1

CDR3 DNA: TGCAGCGTCCATAGCGGGAGTTCGCAGTACGAGCAGTACTTC
CDR3 protein: CSVHSGSSQYEQYF
V gene: TRBV29-1
clone size: NA
J gene: TRBJ2-7
D gene: TRBD2